The 16 T cell receptor beta chains below come from one sample, sequenced in a study of blood T cell repertoires in COVID-19. Using immunoSEQ multiplex PCR, the repertoire was profiled, and TCRdb retains in-frame clones only, with some absent. The sample lists 85,000 to 120,000 clones, around nine tenths seen once, with roughly 2% in the top ten. The sequencing input was peripheral blood. These receptors were collected from a man between 50 and 59 years old with active COVID-19.

The gene calls are TRBV5-1 and TRBJ2-2, with 8 bases aligning to TRBD1. The CDR3 consists of 18 residues. Trimming cost V 3 bases and J 4 bases; bases outside gene matches: 14. From germline, CDR1 is SGHRS and CDR2 YFSETQ. CDR3 coding DNA: TGCGCCAGCAGCTACCGCGGGACAGGAGAGGGTAGCACCGGGGAGCTGTTTTTT. Protein: CASSYRGTGEGSTGELFF.

V and J are TRBV5-1 and TRBJ1-4, with 7 bases aligning to TRBD1. The V and J ends lost 5 bases and 4 bases, in that order; junction bases with no gene match: 5. Germline lookup yields CDR1 SGHRS and CDR2 YFSETQ. The CDR3 length is 14 residues. CDR3 bases: TGCGCCAGCAGGAGGGGACAGCATAATGAAAAACTGTTTTTT. Encoded protein: CASRRGQHNEKLFF.

This chain joins TRBV7-9 and TRBJ1-5; D ambiguous. CDR1 SEHNR and CDR2 FQNEAQ come from the germline V gene (reference sequence). The CDR3 runs to 13 residues. Trimming took off 4 bases at V and 3 bases at J, with 7 bases between the two ends. This CDR3 is CASSSRNNQPQHF. CDR3 sequence (DNA): TGTGCCAGCAGCTCCAGGAACAATCAGCCCCAGCATTTT. Using reference TRBV7-9 and TRBJ1-5 for the parts outside the CDR3, the full variable domain is DTGVSQNPRHKITKRGQNVTFRCDPISEHNRLYWYRQTLGQGPEFLTYFQNEAQLEKSRLLSDRFSAERPKGSFSTLEIQRTEQGDSAMYLCASSSRNNQPQHFGDGTRLSIL.

The genes are TRBV18 and TRBJ2-1; possible D gene TRBD2, 7 bases. The CDR3 extends over 17 amino acids. With 0 bases removed from V and 10 bases from J, the gap between germline ends came to 22 bases. The V gene's germline CDR1 is KGHSH and CDR2 LQKENI. Here the CDR3 DNA reads TGTGCCAGCTCACCACCTAACTTACTCACGGGGGGCACGGAGCAGTTCTTC. Amino acid sequence: CASSPPNLLTGGTEQFF.

The V call is TRBV2, the J call TRBJ2-4; TRBD1 aligns across 9 bases. Germline V gene data show CDR1 as SNHLY and CDR2 as FYNNEI. Trimming cost V 7 bases and J 3 bases; bases outside gene matches: 7. CDR3 length: 15 residues. The CDR3 region is CASTETGGGKNIQYF. CDR3 coding DNA: TGTGCCAGCACCGAGACAGGGGGGGGCAAAAACATTCAGTACTTC.

The chain combines TRBV7-6 with TRBJ1-4; tentatively, D is TRBD1 (6 bases). The V end was cut by 1 base, the J end by 4 bases, with 10 bases between. CDR1 is SGHVS and CDR2 is FNYEAQ in the germline V gene. CDR3 length: 15 residues. This CDR3 is CASSLDRAFNEKLFF. CDR3 coding DNA: TGTGCCAGCAGCTTAGACAGGGCTTTTAATGAAAAACTGTTTTTT.

The chain uses TRBV10-3 and TRBJ1-1; no firm D call. Germline CDR1 ENHRY, CDR2 SYGVKD. This CDR3 has 16 residues. V gave up 2 bases and J gave up 0 bases, with 13 bases separating them. The CDR3, as DNA: TGTGCCATCAGTGAGGGAGGTATTTTTGTGAACACTGAAGCTTTCTTT. Its translation is CAISEGGIFVNTEAFF.

The CDR3 DNA sequence: TGTGCCAGCAGCTTGCTTAAACAGGGGTTGATTGGAAACACCATATATTTT. It is translated as CASSLLKQGLIGNTIYF. This chain links TRBV5-6 with TRBJ1-3, with TRBD1 matching over 7 bases. The length of the CDR3 is 17 residues. Germline V gives CDR1 SGHDT, CDR2 YYEEEE. With V trimmed by 1 base and J by 3 bases, 10 bases remained unmatched.

V usage is TRBV28 and J usage is TRBJ1-6, with unresolved D. V was clipped by 7 bases and J by 10 bases, with 11 bases between them. The CDR3 spans 12 residues. The V gene's germline CDR1 is MDHEN and CDR2 SYDVKM. The chain's CDR3 is CASTGSGSPLHF. In DNA form, the CDR3 reads TGTGCCAGCACGGGGAGTGGGTCACCCCTCCACTTT.

The chain links TRBV30 to TRBJ1-2, with TRBD1 matching 8 bases. The CDR3 loop spans 18 amino acids. Germline lookup yields CDR1 GTSNPN and CDR2 SVGIG (reference sequence). V trimming: 5 bases; J trimming: 4 bases; junction bases outside the gene matches: 21. The CDR3 DNA follows: TGTGCCTGGGGCCAGGGGGCCCGACAGGAGACGTCCTCCTATGGCTACACCTTC. Its protein is CAWGQGARQETSSYGYTF.

The V call is TRBV5-4, the J call TRBJ2-5; 7 positions agree with TRBD2. V lost 2 bases and J lost 1; bases outside the gene matches: 2. The CDR3 is 14 residues long. CDR1 SGHNT and CDR2 YYREEE come from the germline V gene (reference sequence). The CDR3 DNA follows: TGTGCCAGCAGCTTCTGGACTAGCCAAGAGACCCAGTACTTC. Protein product: CASSFWTSQETQYF.

The rearrangement links TRBV25-1 to TRBJ1-2; D is ambiguous. Germline V gene sequence: CDR1 MGHDK, CDR2 SYGVNS. This CDR3 has 13 amino acids. V lost 5 bases to trimming and J lost 6 bases, with 13 bases between them. The chain's CDR3 is CASSRRGDDGYTF. CDR3 in DNA: TGTGCCAGCAGTCGTCGGGGTGACGATGGCTACACCTTC.

The CDR3 sequence is CASRRRGAAGELFF. The CDR3 DNA follows: TGTGCCAGCAGAAGGCGGGGGGCGGCCGGGGAGCTGTTTTTT. V usage is TRBV6-6 and J usage is TRBJ2-2, with 8 bases identical to TRBD2. CDR1 and CDR2 (germline): MNHNY, SVGAGI (reference sequence). CDR3 length: 14 amino acids. Unmatched junction bases numbered 6, after V lost 6 bases and J lost 6 bases.

The V gene is TRBV9, the J gene TRBJ2-1; 9 bases are shared with TRBD2. V shed 3 bases, J shed 4 bases, and the junction held 5 bases outside the gene matches. Germline V gene sequence: CDR1 SGDLS, CDR2 YYNGEE. The CDR3 is made up of 15 amino acids. The CDR3 nucleotides are TGTGCCAGCAGCGCGAGCGGGGGGCCGTACAATGAGCAGTTCTTC. Translated, it gives CASSASGGPYNEQFF.

V is TRBV15 and J is TRBJ2-5; 14 bases align to TRBD2. Germline V gene data show CDR1 as LNHNV and CDR2 as YYDKDF (reference sequence). CDR3 length: 14 amino acids. V was clipped by 9 bases and J by 5 bases; unmatched bases: 5. In DNA, the CDR3 is TGTGCCACTACCGGACTAGCGGGGGGTGAGACCCAGTACTTC. Translation gives CATTGLAGGETQYF.

This clone is deemed medium-sized (0.01 to 0.1%). This chain connects TRBV5-6 to TRBJ2-7, with TRBD1 matching over 7 bases. The CDR3 has 15 residues. V was clipped by 0 bases and J by 7 bases; unmatched bases: 10. Germline assignment: CDR1 SGHDT and CDR2 YYEEEE. The DNA for the CDR3 is TGTGCCAGCAGCTTGGCGTTCAGGGGGAGAGGAGAGCAGTACTTC. Amino acids: CASSLAFRGRGEQYF.